A selection of T cell receptor beta chains follows, all from one sample in a study of blood T cell repertoires in COVID-19. Method: immunoSEQ multiplex PCR; TCRdb's copy keeps in-frame clones and lacks some. The sample carries about 260,000 clones, about 88% recorded once. Material for sequencing was peripheral blood. These receptors originate from a man in his sixties who had recovered from COVID-19. Both conserved end residues are part of each CDR3. D genes are given only for firm matches. A clone size is listed for some rows: how often the clone was seen (once, few, many), or a class if it is expanded.

.,TRBD1,TRBV10-3,TRBJ2-7,CAISEIQGDRAYEQYF,TGTGCCATCAGTGAGATTCAGGGGGACAGGGCATACGAGCAGTACTTC
once,.,TRBV12-3/TRBV12-4,TRBJ2-1,CAAGGIRDNEQFF,TGTGCCGCCGGAGGTATAAGGGACAATGAGCAGTTCTTC
.,TRBD2,TRBV5-1,TRBJ2-5,CASSLEGTSGQETQYF,TGCGCCAGCAGCTTGGAAGGGACTAGCGGCCAAGAGACCCAGTACTTC
.,.,TRBV18,TRBJ2-5,CASSPGQRETQYF,TGTGCCAGCTCACCCGGACAGAGGGAGACCCAGTACTTC
.,TRBD1,TRBV7-9,TRBJ1-1,CASTFTGQGYTEAFF,TGTGCCAGCACGTTCACGGGACAGGGGTACACTGAAGCTTTCTTT
.,.,TRBV19,TRBJ2-1,CASSIGHRVSYNEQFF,TGTGCCAGTAGTATAGGGCACAGGGTCTCCTACAATGAGCAGTTCTTC
.,.,TRBV25-1,TRBJ1-2,CASSQTNYGYTF,TGTGCCAGCAGTCAAACTAACTATGGCTACACCTTC
.,.,TRBV6-5,TRBJ2-1,CASSYGGATHEQFF,TGTGCCAGCAGTTACGGGGGGGCCACCCATGAGCAGTTCTTC
.,TRBD1,TRBV29-1,TRBJ1-2,CSASTGGGNGYTF,TGCAGCGCCTCAACAGGGGGCGGCAATGGCTACACCTTC
once,.,TRBV5-1,TRBJ1-4,CASSLAGGPNEKLFF,TGCGCCAGCAGCTTGGCGGGGGGACCTAATGAAAAACTGTTTTTT
once,.,TRBV21-1,TRBJ2-1,CASSGPSGYFEYNEQFF,TGTGCCAGCAGCGGGCCCTCAGGCTATTTTGAGTACAATGAGCAGTTCTTC
.,.,TRBV11-2,TRBJ1-5,CASSLAGDNQPQHF,TGTGCCAGCAGCTTAGCCGGAGATAATCAGCCCCAGCATTTT
.,TRBD1,TRBV18,TRBJ2-4,CASSSPGQGVKNIQYF,TGTGCCAGCTCATCGCCGGGACAGGGGGTCAAAAACATTCAGTACTTC